This note documents a single TCR beta chain sequence. Antigen specificity is unknown. The data stem from a study of T-cell memory formation after mild COVID-19. For the study at large: TCR clustering was largely donor specific.

General observations from the study: Day 15 to 85 contracting clones showed balanced CD4/CD8; day 15 to 37 expanders favored CD4+. The pre-infection memory compartment contained some responding clones, suggesting cross-reactive memory joined.

Per germline, CDR1 MDHEN and CDR2 SYDVKM. The CDR3 spans 14 residues. Trimming left V 6 bases short and J 7 bases short, with 19 bases between. TCR alpha and TCR beta cDNA libraries with sample barcodes and UMIs came from 5'RACE using constant-segment primers. TCRdb called the 5' RACE reads again in MiXCR, with one record for every CDR3 protein. The sample has 200,000 or so distinct CDR3 sequences; roughly 17% are singletons. Sequenced sample: PBMCs or a T cell subset sorted from them (not recorded which). J is TRBJ2-7 and V is TRBV28; D may be TRBD2 (5 bases). This receptor was taken from an adult woman who had mild COVID-19 (a few samples of this study predate the infection). Cell type and time point are not known. The CDR3 bases are TGTGCCAGCAGCCCAAGGAGGTACTACGATGAGCAGTACTTC. It is translated as CASSPRRYYDEQYF.